One and the same sample provided the 11 T cell receptor beta chains below, sequenced in a study of blood T cells in healthy people across ages (dated by TCRdb to the mid-2010s). Receptors were amplified or captured by 5' RACE. Sequencing was carried out with an Illumina HiSeq 2500. A second PCR of roughly 7 to 11 cycles was run with a J-beta primer mix and a sample-barcoded 5' primer. Through fastp at Q25 and MiXCR, TCRdb rebuilt clones from the public reads, retaining in-frame beta chains. Rows with one shared CDR3 protein collapse into an entry with the most common genes and DNA. This sample holds around 1.5 million distinct CDR3 sequences; roughly 32% were observed only once. The ten most abundant clones make up about 11% of the sample. The specimen sequenced was blood. Receptors originate from a woman aged 25 to 39 in good health.

This clonotype has just a few counts. The chain recombines TRBV12-3 or TRBV12-4 with TRBJ1-2; 9 bases agree with TRBD1. The CDR3 has 14 amino acids. The junction had 8 bases not matched to a gene; V was cut back by 5 bases and J by 7 bases. The CDR3 protein is CASSRGTGNIGYTF. The CDR3 bases are TGTGCCAGCAGTAGAGGGACAGGGAATATTGGCTACACCTTC.

In its sample, this clonotype was seen a few times. The chain is built from TRBV10-3 and TRBJ2-1; no firm D call. The CDR3 is 17 amino acids. Germline V gives CDR1 ENHRY, CDR2 SYGVKD. The V and J ends lost 7 bases and 5 bases respectively, with 24 bases between them. The CDR3 is CAIKVDSSFKKDNEQFF. For the CDR3, the DNA is TGTGCCATCAAGGTGGATAGCAGTTTTAAAAAGGACAATGAGCAGTTCTTC.

There are a few counts of this clonotype. This chain joins TRBV5-5 and TRBJ2-7; 7 nucleotides agree with TRBD2. The CDR3 sequence is 17 residues long. Germline CDR1 and CDR2: SGHKS and YYEKEE (reference sequence). V dropped 3 bases and J dropped 2; count of bases not matched to a gene: 14. The CDR3 region has the DNA TGTGCCAGCAGCTCCCCTCTCGGAGCGGGGTCGACCTACGAGCAGTACTTC. Translated, it gives CASSSPLGAGSTYEQYF.

The gene calls are TRBV12-3 or TRBV12-4 and TRBJ1-2; TRBD1 matches 7 bases. The CDR3 is 13 residues long. J gave up 6 bases and V 7 bases, and 8 bases lay outside the gene matches. The CDR3 bases are TGTGCCAGCAAAAAGGGACAGAGCGATGGCTACACCTTC. Protein sequence: CASKKGQSDGYTF.

This clonotype was seen ten or more times. The chain couples TRBV3-1 to TRBJ2-7; D gene uncertain. CDR1 and CDR2 from the germline V gene are LGHDT and YNNKEL (reference sequence). The CDR3 contains 11 residues. V was pared by 1 base and J by 7 bases, with 5 bases between. The CDR3 loop reads CASSQVGEQYF. The DNA of the CDR3 is TGTGCCAGCAGCCAAGTCGGGGAGCAGTACTTC.

The chain joins TRBV7-9 to TRBJ2-3; 12 bases fit TRBD2. The CDR3 covers 17 residues. In germline, CDR1 is SEHNR, CDR2 FQNEAQ (reference sequence). The trim removed 2 bases at V and 7 bases at J, leaving 10 bases unmatched. Here the CDR3 DNA reads TGTGCCAGCAGCTTACCCCCCCCTAGCGGGGGGGCTTATACGCAGTATTTT. This encodes CASSLPPPSGGAYTQYF. The whole variable domain, filled in from reference TRBV7-9 and TRBJ2-3, reads DTGVSQNPRHKITKRGQNVTFRCDPISEHNRLYWYRQTLGQGPEFLTYFQNEAQLEKSRLLSDRFSAERPKGSFSTLEIQRTEQGDSAMYLCASSLPPPSGGAYTQYFGPGTRLTVL.

The table lists this clonotype with a few counts. The chain has TRBV25-1 and TRBJ2-7; D might be TRBD1 or TRBD2, each matching 7 bases. V was clipped by 5 bases and J by 7 bases, with 18 bases between them. This CDR3 comprises 14 residues. CDR1 and CDR2 (germline): MGHDK, SYGVNS. CDR3 bases: TGTGCCAGCAGTTCTCTACAGGGGAGGGCAGAGCAGTACTTC. Amino acids: CASSSLQGRAEQYF.

The CDR3 nucleotides are TGTGCCAGCAGTCCCCCCTCTAGCCGTGGAGATACGCAGTATTTT. It specifies CASSPPSSRGDTQYF. J is TRBJ2-3 and V is TRBV28, with D maybe TRBD2 (5 bases). The CDR3 loop spans 15 amino acids. CDR1 is MDHEN and CDR2 is SYDVKM in the germline V gene. Trimming took 5 bases from V and 5 from J, leaving 17 bases between them. The full variable domain, rest sourced from reference TRBV28 and TRBJ2-3, is DVKVTQSSRYLVKRTGEKVFLECVQDMDHENMFWYRQDPGLGLRLIYFSYDVKMKEKGDIPEGYSVSREKKERFSLILESASTNQTSMYLCASSPPSSRGDTQYFGPGTRLTVL.

The V gene is TRBV20-1, the J gene TRBJ2-5; tentative D call: TRBD2 (6 bases). The end of the DNA aligns better with TRBJ2-1, so the J call may be wrong. This CDR3 region has 16 residues. The V gene's germline CDR1 is DFQATT and CDR2 SNEGSKA (reference sequence). The CDR3, as DNA: TGCAGTGCTCTTTGGGAGGCTGAAGACCGTCAAGAGACCCAGTTCTTC. It specifies CSALWEAEDRQETQFF.

This chain links TRBV20-1 with TRBJ2-5, with D perhaps matching TRBD1 or TRBD2 (5 bases each). The length of the CDR3 is 15 residues. CDR1 and CDR2 (germline): DFQATT, SNEGSKA (reference sequence). Deletions cut 4 bases from V and 1 base from J, with 16 bases between. CDR3 amino acids: CSATRDGAAQETQYF. The CDR3 bases are TGCAGTGCTACCCGGGACGGCGCCGCCCAAGAGACCCAGTACTTC.

This clonotype was recorded a few times. The chain uses TRBV12-3 or TRBV12-4 and TRBJ2-3; D unresolved. This CDR3 region has 16 residues. V dropped 2 bases and J dropped 0 bases, with 12 bases sitting between them. As DNA, the CDR3 is TGTGCCAGCAGTTTAATGCGTAACCCCAGCACAGATACGCAGTATTTT. This codes for CASSLMRNPSTDTQYF.